This T cell receptor beta chain was sequenced in a study of Graves' ophthalmopathy and Graves' hyperthyroidism. Note on this clonotype: What it binds is not known.

Patients were excluded if they had other autoimmune diseases or uncontrolled infections, and likewise if pregnancy or lactation applied. Regarding the study as a whole: Blood also contained most of the expanded thyroid clonotypes above 0.001 frequency. Predictions made by the model for ophthalmopathy progression reached 65% to 71% sensitivity and about 72% specificity.

The study amplified TCR beta CDR3 regions using RNA transcripts. Second-round multiplex PCR followed a first-round RT-PCR using HTBI primers. TCRdb passed the multiplex PCR reads through MiXCR, listing each CDR3 protein once. The table shows approximately 1.2 million distinct CDR3 sequences, with 35% to 40% occurring only once. The germline V gene has CDR1 SQVTM and CDR2 ANQGSEA. The CDR3 has 14 residues. The V gene end was trimmed by 7 bases and the J gene end by 6 bases; junction bases not matched to a gene: 12. Input material: peripheral blood or thyroid tissue (not recorded which). The origin of this receptor is an adult man with Graves' hyperthyroidism. The chain uses TRBV29-1 and TRBJ1-1; 9 nucleotides line up with TRBD1. CDR3 residues: CSGDGTGKVAEAFF. In DNA, the CDR3 is TGCAGCGGGGACGGGACAGGGAAAGTCGCTGAAGCTTTCTTT.